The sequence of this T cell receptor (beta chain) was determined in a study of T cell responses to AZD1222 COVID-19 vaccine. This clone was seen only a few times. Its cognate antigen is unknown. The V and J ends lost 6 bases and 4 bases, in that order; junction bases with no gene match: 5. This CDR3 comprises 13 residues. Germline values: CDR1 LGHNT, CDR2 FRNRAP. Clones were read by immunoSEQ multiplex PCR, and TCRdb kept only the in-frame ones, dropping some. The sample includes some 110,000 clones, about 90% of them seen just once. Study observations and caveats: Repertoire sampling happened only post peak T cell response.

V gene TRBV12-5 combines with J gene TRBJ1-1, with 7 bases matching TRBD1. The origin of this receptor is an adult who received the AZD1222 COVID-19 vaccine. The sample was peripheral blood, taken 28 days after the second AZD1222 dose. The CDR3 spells CASGLTGATEAFF. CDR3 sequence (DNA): TGTGCTAGTGGCCTCACAGGGGCCACTGAAGCTTTCTTT.